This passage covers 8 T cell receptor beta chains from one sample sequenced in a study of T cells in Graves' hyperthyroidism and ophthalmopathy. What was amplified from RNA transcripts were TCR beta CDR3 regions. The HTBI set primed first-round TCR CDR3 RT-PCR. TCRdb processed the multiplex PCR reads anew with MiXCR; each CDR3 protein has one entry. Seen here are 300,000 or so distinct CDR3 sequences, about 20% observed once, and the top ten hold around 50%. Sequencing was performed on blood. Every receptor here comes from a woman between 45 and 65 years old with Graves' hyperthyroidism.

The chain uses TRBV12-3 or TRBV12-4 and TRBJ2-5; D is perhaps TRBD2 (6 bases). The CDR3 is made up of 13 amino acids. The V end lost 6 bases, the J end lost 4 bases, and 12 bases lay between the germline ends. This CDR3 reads CASSGPAGETQYF. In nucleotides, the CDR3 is TGTGCCAGCAGCGGGCCAGCGGGAGAGACCCAGTACTTC.

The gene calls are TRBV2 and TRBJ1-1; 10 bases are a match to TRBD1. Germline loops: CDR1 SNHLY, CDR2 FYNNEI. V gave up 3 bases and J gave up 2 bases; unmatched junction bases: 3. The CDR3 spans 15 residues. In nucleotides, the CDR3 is TGTGCCAGCAGTGAGGAGACAGGGGGCAACACTGAAGCTTTCTTT. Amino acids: CASSEETGGNTEAFF.

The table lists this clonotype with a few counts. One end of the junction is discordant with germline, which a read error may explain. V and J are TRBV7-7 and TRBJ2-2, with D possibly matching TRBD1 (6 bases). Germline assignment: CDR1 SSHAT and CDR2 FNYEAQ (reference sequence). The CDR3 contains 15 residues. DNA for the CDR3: TGTGCTAGCAGCGCGGACAGCGCGAACACCGGGGAGCTGTTTTTT. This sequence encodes CASSADSANTGELFF. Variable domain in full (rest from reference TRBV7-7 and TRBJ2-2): GAGVSQSPRYKVTKRGQDVTLRCDPISSHATLYWYQQALGQGPEFLTYFNYEAQPDKSGLPSDRFSAERPEGSISTLTIQRTEQRDSAMYRCASSADSANTGELFFGEGSRLTVL.

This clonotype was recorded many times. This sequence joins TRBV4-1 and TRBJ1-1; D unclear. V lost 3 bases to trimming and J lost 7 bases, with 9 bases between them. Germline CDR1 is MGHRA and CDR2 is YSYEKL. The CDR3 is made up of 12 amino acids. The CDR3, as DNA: TGCGCCAGCAGCCAGGTTGGAGGTGAAGCTTTCTTT. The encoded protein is CASSQVGGEAFF.

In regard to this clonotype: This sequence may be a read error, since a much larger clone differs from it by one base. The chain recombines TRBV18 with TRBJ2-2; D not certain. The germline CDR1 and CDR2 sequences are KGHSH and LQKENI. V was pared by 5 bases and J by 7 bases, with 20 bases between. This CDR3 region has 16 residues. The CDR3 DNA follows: TGTGCCAGCTCAGCGAATGGCGGACCCTGGGTCGGGGAGCTGTTTTTT. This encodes CASSANGGPWVGELFF.

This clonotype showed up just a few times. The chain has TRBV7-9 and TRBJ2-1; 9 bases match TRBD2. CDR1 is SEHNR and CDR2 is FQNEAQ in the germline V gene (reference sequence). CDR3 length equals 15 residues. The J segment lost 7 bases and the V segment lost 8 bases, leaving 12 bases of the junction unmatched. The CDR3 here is CASVARRGGRNEQFF. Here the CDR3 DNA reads TGTGCCAGCGTGGCGAGGCGGGGGGGACGAAATGAGCAGTTCTTC.

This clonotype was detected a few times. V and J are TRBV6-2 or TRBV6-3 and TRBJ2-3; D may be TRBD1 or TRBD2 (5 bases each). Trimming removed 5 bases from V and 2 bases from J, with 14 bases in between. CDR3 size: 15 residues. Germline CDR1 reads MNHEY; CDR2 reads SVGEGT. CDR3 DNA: TGTGCCAGCAGTGGCCGAGGGGTCTCCACAGATACGCAGTATTTT. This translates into CASSGRGVSTDTQYF.

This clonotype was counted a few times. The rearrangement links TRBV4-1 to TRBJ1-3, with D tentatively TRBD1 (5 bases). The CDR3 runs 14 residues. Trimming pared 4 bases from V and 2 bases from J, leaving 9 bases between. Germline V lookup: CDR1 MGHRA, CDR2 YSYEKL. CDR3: CASSLGTPGNTIYF. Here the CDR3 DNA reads TGCGCCAGCAGCCTAGGGACTCCTGGAAACACCATATATTTT.